The T cell receptor (beta chain) under discussion was sequenced for a study of early T cells in non-severe SARS-CoV-2 infection. Using its own MiXCR run on the 5' RACE reads, TCRdb lists one record per CDR3 protein. The sample includes about 60,000 distinct CDR3 sequences, approximately 12% seen only once; the top ten take roughly 4.2%. This clonotype was found many times. CDR1 is LGHNA, CDR2 YSLEER, per germline. This CDR3 has 16 residues. V was shortened by 0 bases and J by 5 bases, with 14 bases between the two germline ends. Material: whole blood. The clonotype originates from an adult who was a healthcare worker with PCR-confirmed SARS-CoV-2 infection or an uninfected control (not recorded which). V gene TRBV4-3 combines with J gene TRBJ1-3; maybe TRBD1 (5 bases). DNA of the CDR3: TGCGCCAGCAGCCAAGACCTCAGGGATACGAGAAACACCATATATTTT. Translating gives CASSQDLRDTRNTIYF.